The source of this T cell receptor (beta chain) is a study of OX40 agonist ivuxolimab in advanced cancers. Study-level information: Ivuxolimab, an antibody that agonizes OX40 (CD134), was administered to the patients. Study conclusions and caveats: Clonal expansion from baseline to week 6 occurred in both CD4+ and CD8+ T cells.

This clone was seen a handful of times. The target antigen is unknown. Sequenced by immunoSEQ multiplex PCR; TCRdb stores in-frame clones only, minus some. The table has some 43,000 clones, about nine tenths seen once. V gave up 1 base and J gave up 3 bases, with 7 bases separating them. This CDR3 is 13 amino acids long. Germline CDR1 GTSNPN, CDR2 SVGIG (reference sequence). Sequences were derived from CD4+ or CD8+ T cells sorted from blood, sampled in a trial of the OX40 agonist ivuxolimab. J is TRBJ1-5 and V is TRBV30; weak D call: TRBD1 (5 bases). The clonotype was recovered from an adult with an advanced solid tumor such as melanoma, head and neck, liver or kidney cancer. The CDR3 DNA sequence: TGTGCCTGGAGTGGACAGTTCAATCAGCCCCAGCATTTT. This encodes CAWSGQFNQPQHF.